The 29 T cell receptor beta chains below come from one sample, sequenced in a study of cytomegalovirus exposure and HLA in healthy donors. The PCR made use of 60 Vbeta and 13 Jbeta primers. Data came from immunoSEQ multiplex PCR; TCRdb stores just in-frame clones and leaves some out. The sample contains 150,000 to 200,000 clones, about 80% of which appear only once. Source material: PBMCs. These receptors originate from a woman aged 40-49 years in good health and CMV-seronegative.

This chain uses TRBV6-1 with TRBJ1-2; possibly TRBD1 for D (6 bases). V was cut by 1 base and J by 6 bases, with 15 bases left in between. CDR3 size: 15 residues. CDR1 MNHNS and CDR2 SASEGT come from the germline V gene. CDR3 protein: CASSEVAGTRNGYTF. As DNA, the CDR3 is TGTGCCAGCAGTGAAGTCGCCGGGACAAGGAATGGCTACACCTTC.

This sequence joins TRBV19 and TRBJ1-4; D call uncertain. Trimming stripped 4 bases from V and 0 bases from J, with 9 bases between. Germline V CDR1 and CDR2: LNHDA, SQIVND (reference sequence). This CDR3 contains 15 residues. The CDR3 DNA follows: TGTGCCAGTAGTACCGTAACAGCAACTAATGAAAAACTGTTTTTT. Amino acids: CASSTVTATNEKLFF. The complete variable domain, with remaining parts taken from reference TRBV19 and TRBJ1-4, reads DGGITQSPKYLFRKEGQNVTLSCEQNLNHDAMYWYRQDPGQGLRLIYYSQIVNDFQKGDIAEGYSVSREKKESFPLTVTSAQKNPTAFYLCASSTVTATNEKLFFGSGTQLSVL.

The genes are TRBV2 and TRBJ1-1; D remains unclear. Germline CDR1 reads SNHLY; CDR2 reads FYNNEI. This CDR3 region has 13 residues. V was clipped by 8 bases and J by 0 bases, with 10 bases between them. The CDR3 nucleotides read TGTGCCAGCGGAGCCTCCATGAACACTGAAGCTTTCTTT. The encoded protein is CASGASMNTEAFF.

The chain recombines TRBV11-2 with TRBJ1-1; TRBD1 is a possible D gene (6 bases). Germline lookup yields CDR1 SGHAT and CDR2 FQNNGV. CDR3 length: 12 residues. The V gene lost 5 bases and the J gene lost 8 bases, with 12 bases spanning the gap. CDR3 amino acids: CASSLDSVEAFF. The CDR3 DNA reads as TGTGCCAGCAGCCTGGACAGTGTGGAAGCTTTCTTT.

This clone was seen once. This chain links TRBV7-9 with TRBJ2-7, with no clear D. Looked up from germline, CDR1 is SEHNR and CDR2 is FQNEAQ (reference sequence). The CDR3 spans 13 residues. V dropped 1 base and J dropped 3 bases, with 7 bases sitting between them. The CDR3 sequence: CASSLETHYEQYF. In DNA, the CDR3 is TGTGCCAGCAGCTTAGAGACTCACTACGAGCAGTACTTC.

This chain connects TRBV4-1 to TRBJ2-5; no definite D call. Trimming shortened V by 1 base and J by 1 base, and 7 bases separated the two germline ends. The CDR3 covers 14 residues. Germline loops: CDR1 MGHRA, CDR2 YSYEKL. The CDR3 bases are TGCGCCAGCAGCCAAGGGAGAACCCAAGAGACCCAGTACTTC. Amino acid sequence: CASSQGRTQETQYF.

V gene TRBV5-1 combines with J gene TRBJ2-1; 9 bases are shared with TRBD2. Germline assignment: CDR1 SGHRS and CDR2 YFSETQ. This CDR3 comprises 18 residues. Trimming removed 3 bases from V and 6 bases from J; junction bases left unmatched: 16. CDR3 in amino acids: CASSSLFPAGGPGNEQFF. The CDR3 DNA reads TGCGCCAGCAGCTCCCTATTCCCCGCGGGAGGGCCTGGCAATGAGCAGTTCTTC.

The chain couples TRBV11-2 to TRBJ2-1; the match to TRBD1 covers 9 bases. V shed 5 bases and J 5 bases; nucleotides not matched to a gene: 10. This CDR3 spans 16 amino acids. The germline V gene encodes CDR1 SGHAT and CDR2 FQNNGV. The CDR3 loop is CASSPRPGQGNNEQFF. The CDR3 DNA is TGTGCCAGCAGCCCGCGGCCGGGACAGGGAAACAATGAGCAGTTCTTC.

This clone was seen only once. This rearrangement joins TRBV10-3 to TRBJ2-5, with no clear D. The V end lost 0 bases, the J end lost 5 bases, and 4 bases lay between the germline ends. This CDR3 region has 12 residues. Germline V gene sequence: CDR1 ENHRY, CDR2 SYGVKD. Written as DNA, the CDR3 is TGTGCCATCAGTGAGTCGCGGGAGACCCAGTACTTC. Its protein is CAISESRETQYF.

This clone has a handful of counts. This sequence joins TRBV6-4 and TRBJ1-1; no clear D gene. Between the trimmed V and J ends, which lost 7 bases and 7 bases, there was a span of 10 bases. The CDR3 sequence is 11 residues long. Per germline, CDR1 MRHNA and CDR2 SNTAGT. This CDR3 reads CASTPRGEAFF. CDR3 nucleotide sequence: TGTGCCAGCACCCCCCGGGGTGAAGCTTTCTTT.

The V call is TRBV6-8, the J call TRBJ2-7; 7 bases map to TRBD2. Germline CDR1 is MNHGY and CDR2 is SAAAGT. This CDR3 is 14 amino acids long. J was trimmed by 7 bases and V by 10 bases; bases with no gene match: 16. CDR3 bases: TGTGCCACTCTGACCAAGGGGATGGGGGGGGAGCAGTACTTC. Translated: CATLTKGMGGEQYF.

The chain is built from TRBV28 and TRBJ1-2; 10 positions match TRBD1. Germline V lookup: CDR1 MDHEN, CDR2 SYDVKM. This CDR3 has 13 amino acids. With V trimmed by 11 bases and J by 8 bases, 11 bases remained unmatched. CDR3: CAAQGQGFGGYTF. CDR3 DNA sequence: TGTGCCGCCCAGGGACAGGGGTTCGGAGGCTACACCTTC.

The chain links TRBV27 to TRBJ2-5; TRBD1 matches 10 bases. After removal of 10 bases from V and 5 bases from J, the junction contained 16 bases not matched to a gene. CDR1 and CDR2 (germline): MNHEY, SMNVEV (reference sequence). This CDR3 spans 16 amino acids. In nucleotides, the CDR3 is TGTGCCACCAGCCCTGTTCGGACAGGGGGAATGGAGACCCAGTACTTC. This encodes CATSPVRTGGMETQYF.

The sample holds a few counts of this clone. CDR3 DNA sequence: TGTGCCAGCAGCGTCGGTCCAACTAATGAAAAACTGTTTTTT. Translation gives CASSVGPTNEKLFF. The J gene is TRBJ1-4, the V gene TRBV9; D is unresolved. V was cut by 2 bases and J by 0 bases, with 5 bases left in between. The CDR3 has 14 amino acids. Per germline, CDR1 SGDLS and CDR2 YYNGEE. Together with reference TRBV9 and TRBJ1-4, the CDR3 gives the full variable domain: DSGVTQTPKHLITATGQRVTLRCSPRSGDLSVYWYQQSLDQGLQFLIQYYNGEERAKGNILERFSAQQFPDLHSELNLSSLELGDSALYFCASSVGPTNEKLFFGSGTQLSVL.

This clone was seen more than once but under ten times. The chain links TRBV2 to TRBJ1-4; D is possibly TRBD1 (5 bases). Germline CDR1 and CDR2: SNHLY and FYNNEI. Trimming pared 2 bases from V and 0 bases from J, leaving 7 bases between. The CDR3 is made up of 15 amino acids. The DNA of the CDR3 is TGTGCCAGCAGTGAACAGGGTGCAACTAATGAAAAACTGTTTTTT. This codes for CASSEQGATNEKLFF.

This chain joins TRBV5-6 and TRBJ2-7; TRBD1 matches 7 bases. This CDR3 contains 16 residues. V lost 0 bases and J lost 1; bases outside the gene matches: 7. From germline, CDR1 is SGHDT and CDR2 YYEEEE. The CDR3 loop reads CASSLVTGALSYEQYF. DNA for the CDR3: TGTGCCAGCAGCTTGGTCACAGGGGCCTTATCCTACGAGCAGTACTTC.

This clone was recorded only once. The rearrangement links TRBV18 to TRBJ1-2; 7 bases match TRBD1. The CDR3 has 17 residues. CDR1 and CDR2 (germline): KGHSH, LQKENI. The junction had 12 bases not matched to a gene; V was cut back by 3 bases and J by 2 bases. The CDR3 loop reads CASSPLQPGQSNYGYTF. CDR3 DNA: TGTGCCAGCTCACCTTTACAACCGGGACAGTCAAACTATGGCTACACCTTC.

This clone came up a few times. V is TRBV2 and J is TRBJ2-1; 7 nucleotides align to TRBD1. The CDR3 covers 15 residues. CDR1 and CDR2 (germline): SNHLY, FYNNEI. V shed 6 bases and J 2 bases; nucleotides not matched to a gene: 7. The CDR3 region has the DNA TGTGCCAGCAGGAAAGGACAGGATCCCTACAATGAGCAGTTCTTC. This gives the protein CASRKGQDPYNEQFF. The full variable domain, rest sourced from reference TRBV2 and TRBJ2-1, is EPEVTQTPSHQVTQMGQEVILRCVPISNHLYFYWYRQILGQKVEFLVSFYNNEISEKSEIFDDQFSVERPDGSNFTLKIRSTKLEDSAMYFCASRKGQDPYNEQFFGPGTRLTVL.

This chain joins TRBV19 and TRBJ2-2; maybe TRBD2 (5 bases). Germline values: CDR1 LNHDA, CDR2 SQIVND (reference sequence). This CDR3 has 14 residues. Trimming removed 7 bases from V and 4 bases from J, with 13 bases in between. The CDR3 DNA is TGTGCCAGTATAGGTCTAGCACCCACCGGGGAGCTGTTTTTT. Amino acid sequence: CASIGLAPTGELFF.

The V gene is TRBV27, the J gene TRBJ2-3; 13 nucleotides line up with TRBD2. The CDR3 consists of 16 residues. Per the germline V gene, CDR1 is MNHEY and CDR2 is SMNVEV (reference sequence). Trimming at V came to 5 bases and at J to 7 bases, leaving 9 bases not matched to a gene. The CDR3 is CASSHGLAGEKNTQYF. CDR3 DNA: TGTGCCAGCAGTCACGGACTAGCGGGAGAGAAAAATACGCAGTATTTT.

The rearrangement joins TRBV5-4 to TRBJ1-2, with a weak D call TRBD1 (6 bases). The CDR3 is 15 amino acids. Per the germline V gene, CDR1 is SGHNT and CDR2 is YYREEE (reference sequence). V was trimmed by 6 bases and J by 0 bases, leaving 15 bases between them. The CDR3 coding sequence is TGTGCCAGCAAGGTCGGACAGCCCTCTAACTATGGCTACACCTTC. It translates to CASKVGQPSNYGYTF. The variable domain in full, completed from reference TRBV5-4 and TRBJ1-2, reads ETGVTQSPTHLIKTRGQQVTLRCSSQSGHNTVSWYQQALGQGPQFIFQYYREEENGRGNFPPRFSGLQFPNYSSELNVNALELDDSALYLCASKVGQPSNYGYTFGSGTRLTVV.

CDR3 region: CAWSVLARPFHEQYF. DNA of the CDR3: TGTGCCTGGAGTGTACTTGCCAGGCCCTTTCACGAGCAGTACTTC. The chain links TRBV30 to TRBJ2-5, with D hard to call. The J call may be mistaken, given a closer DNA end match to TRBJ2-7. The CDR3 has 15 amino acids. The germline V gene encodes CDR1 GTSNPN and CDR2 SVGIG (reference sequence).

V is TRBV5-1 and J is TRBJ2-5; D is possibly TRBD2 (5 bases). The CDR3 is 14 amino acids. Germline loops: CDR1 SGHRS, CDR2 YFSETQ. Trimming removed 4 bases from V and 6 bases from J, with 16 bases in between. CDR3 bases: TGCGCCAGCAGCCGCCTTACTAGTGCGAAGACCCAGTACTTC. Translated: CASSRLTSAKTQYF. Full variable domain (missing parts from reference TRBV5-1 and TRBJ2-5): KAGVTQTPRYLIKTRGQQVTLSCSPISGHRSVSWYQQTPGQGLQFLFEYFSETQRNKGNFPGRFSGRQFSNSRSEMNVSTLELGDSALYLCASSRLTSAKTQYFGPGTRLLVL.

V usage is TRBV6-5 and J usage is TRBJ2-7, with 8 bases matching TRBD1. V gave up 2 bases and J gave up 4 bases; unmatched junction bases: 4. Germline V gene data show CDR1 as MNHEY and CDR2 as SVGAGI. This CDR3 spans 14 amino acids. The CDR3 here is CASSYGQGLYEQYF. CDR3 DNA sequence: TGTGCCAGCAGTTACGGACAGGGACTTTACGAGCAGTACTTC.

This chain links TRBV7-9 with TRBJ2-5, with D possibly TRBD1 on 5 matching bases. In germline, CDR1 is SEHNR, CDR2 FQNEAQ (reference sequence). CDR3 length: 13 residues. Trimming left V 8 bases short and J 2 bases short, with 12 bases between. DNA of the CDR3: TGTGCCAGCCGGCAAGGGGCTCAAGAGACCCAGTACTTC. Translation: CASRQGAQETQYF.

The J gene is TRBJ1-1, the V gene TRBV19; 7 bases are a match to TRBD1. The CDR3 is 14 residues long. V trimming: 8 bases; J trimming: 2 bases; junction bases outside the gene matches: 8. Looked up from germline, CDR1 is LNHDA and CDR2 is SQIVND (reference sequence). The CDR3 here is CASRYRGSNTEAFF. The DNA of the CDR3 is TGTGCCAGTCGCTACAGGGGTTCCAACACTGAAGCTTTCTTT.

In this sample, this clone turned up once. The CDR3 DNA is TGTGCCAGCTCACCCCGGCGGATTGGTACGGGCGGGGGCAATCAGCCCCAGCATTTT. Encoded protein: CASSPRRIGTGGGNQPQHF. V usage is TRBV18 and J usage is TRBJ1-5; D remains ambiguous. There are 19 residues in the CDR3. Trimming removed 3 bases at V and 2 bases at J, with 23 bases between. The germline CDR1 and CDR2 sequences are KGHSH and LQKENI.

CDR3 sequence: CASSLGRASYNEQFF. The CDR3 DNA reads as TGTGCCAGCAGCTTAGGCAGGGCGAGCTACAATGAGCAGTTCTTC. The chain couples TRBV11-2 to TRBJ2-1; tentatively, D is TRBD1 (5 bases). Trimming left V 1 base short and J 3 bases short, with 10 bases between. CDR3 length equals 15 residues. Per the germline V gene, CDR1 is SGHAT and CDR2 is FQNNGV.

The V and J genes are TRBV2 and TRBJ1-1, with 7 bases fitting TRBD1. The CDR3 is 15 residues long. Trimming cost V 7 bases and J 0 bases; bases outside gene matches: 8. In germline, CDR1 is SNHLY, CDR2 FYNNEI. The CDR3 is CASMWDSSMNTEAFF. The CDR3 DNA reads TGTGCCAGCATGTGGGACAGCAGCATGAACACTGAAGCTTTCTTT. Full variable domain (rest looked up from reference TRBV2 and TRBJ1-1): EPEVTQTPSHQVTQMGQEVILRCVPISNHLYFYWYRQILGQKVEFLVSFYNNEISEKSEIFDDQFSVERPDGSNFTLKIRSTKLEDSAMYFCASMWDSSMNTEAFFGQGTRLTVV.